This T cell receptor (beta chain) was profiled in a study of graft-versus-host responses after intestinal transplantation (dated by TCRdb to about 2021). With respect to the entire study: The transplants that recipients received were multivisceral, liver-intestinal, or isolated intestinal. All recipients received anti-thymocyte globulin induction followed by maintenance tacrolimus and steroids for roughly three years. To identify alloreactive clones, pre-transplant mixed lymphocyte reaction products were sequenced and compared with unstimulated pre-transplant donor and recipient T cells. After intestinal transplantation, graft-versus-host and host-versus-graft alloreactive T cell clones in the graft, circulation and bone marrow were tracked using bulk TCR-beta CDR3 sequencing. Instead of going to the commercial service, samples from three later patients were sequenced in-house on an Illumina MiSeq and processed with MiXCR. Donor T cell macrochimerism was defined as a peak of at least 4% donor T cells among recipient peripheral blood mononuclear cells. The cohort enrolled approximately 24 intestinal transplant recipients, one of whom was a retransplant, and a few patients without pretransplant specimens were excluded. Findings and caveats that apply to the study as a whole: In patients with donor T cell macrochimerism, the allografts had high GvH to HvG T cell clonal ratios. Early after transplant, declines in HvG clones were associated with peak levels of circulating GvH clones. The conclusions were limited by the relatively low number and heterogeneity of the intestinal transplant patients. GvH clones were detected in recipient bone marrow, and some appeared earlier in ileal mucosa or blood, consistent with an intestinal mucosal origin.

In the first month after transplant, blood samples were collected up to 4 times, and after that at least monthly when available. V drops 2 bases and J drops 1 base, leaving 6 bases in between. The germline V gene encodes CDR1 SGHDT and CDR2 YYEEEE. The CDR3 spans 13 residues, from the cysteine through the phenylalanine. Kept here is only the CDR3 DNA, which spans 39 bases and is read in frame from base 1. On this clone: There is no known antigen for this receptor. One base away there is no much larger clone; base qualities are not given.

Library preparation was by the immunoSEQ multiplex PCR assay. High-throughput TCR-beta CDR3 sequencing of genomic DNA from most patients was performed by Adaptive Biotechnologies. Turning to the authors' computational methods: TCR sequencing data for roughly 20 patients were retrieved from Adaptive's ImmunoSEQ software; three other patients were processed with MiXCR and VDJtools. CDR3 nucleotide sequences shared between donor and recipient were removed because the origin of such sequences could not be assigned. Alloreactive clones required at least 2-fold expansion over unstimulated cells and minimum CFSE-low frequency of 0.002% (template counts) or 0.001% (read counts). Mappable clones were those detected in sequenced pre-transplant spleen, lymph node, or MLR CFSE-low populations of the donor or recipient. Cumulative frequency of alloreactive clones was calculated as a percentage of all sequences weighted by copy number. What TCRdb holds here is the immuneACCESS table cut down to in-frame rearrangements. Part of the clones is not present; checked against another copy, under half of the missing clones reflect an unresolved V gene, and the others are unexplained. From that table come the V and J calls and clone size; the DNA was used to work out D and trimming. For this sample there are about 98,000 clones; roughly 83% appear just once. Roughly 1.4% of the sample is held by the ten biggest clonotypes.

This sample comprised PBMCs, obtained 255 days after intestinal transplant. This TCR derives from a human patient who received an intestinal transplant, so some T cells may come from the graft donor. The V and J genes are TRBV5-6 and TRBJ1-1, with the identity of the D gene unclear. The bases are TGTGCCAGCAGCTTTTGGGGGAACACTGAAGCTTTCTTT. Protein translation: CASSFWGNTEAFF.